This entry describes one T cell receptor beta chain. Its binding antigen is unknown. The input lacks base qualities; no much larger clone sits a single base away. This sample is part of a study of shared clonotypes between healthy human individuals (dated by TCRdb to 2019 to 2021). For the wider study: Two women and a few men aged 18 to 49 years were included in the cohort. For each donor, three plates each were used for CD4 naive and CD4 memory, two plates were used for CD8 naive, and one plate was used for CD8 memory. Blood TCR repertoires of a handful of healthy adults were deeply sequenced to estimate repertoire size and the extent of clonotype sharing between individuals. Different laboratories and diverse techniques were used to prepare libraries and sequence TCR repertoires, to increase sequencing depth and limit assay-specific biases. Between about 0.94 and 8.9 billion PBMCs per donor were obtained by leukapheresis. What the authors observed across the whole study: Pairwise subsampling led to the expectation that sequencing depth would affect the degree of clonotype sharing among donors. Larger estimated clonotype richness was generally found for naive subsets than for memory subsets. Sampling was restricted to blood, and TCR repertoires in tissues likely differ from the TCR repertoires found in blood. Compared with non-shared clonotypes, the clonotypes found in all four sorted-subset donors had higher generation probabilities. Incomplete sequencing was indicated by rarefaction of sorted-subset datasets, despite the large sequencing depth. Across four donors, 4.5% to 6.5% of naive CD4, roughly 3.5% of naive CD8, 2% to 2.5% of memory CD4, and about 0.44% of memory CD8 clonotypes were shared. Because the study included only a small number of donors, the genetic and exposure-history diversity represented was limited.

The germline V gene (reference sequence) gives CDR1 as LNHDA and CDR2 as SQIVND. V is reduced by 5 bases and J by 5 bases, leaving a spacing of 16 bases between them. Including the terminal cysteine and phenylalanine, the CDR3 comprises 15 residues. Only the CDR3 portion is preserved as DNA: 45 bases, with reading frame beginning at the first base. The donors were healthy, HIV-negative adults with no recently reported acute infections or vaccinations. Only Caucasian adults living in Nashville, Tennessee, USA were represented among the donors. CD4+ T cells were enriched by magnetic negative selection; naive cells were then positively selected on CD45RA, and the negative fraction formed the memory subset. Blood was obtained by leukapheresis, after which PBMCs were separated by Ficoll-Histopaque density gradient centrifugation and cryopreserved in liquid nitrogen vapor phase. Analytical flow cytometry was used to check the purity and quantity of each magnetically sorted T cell population. Genomic DNA was isolated from each sorted fraction and quantified by UV absorbance on a Nanodrop 2000c.

Using the deep immunoSEQ assay, multiplex PCR amplified TCR CDR3 regions from genomic DNA. Extracted genomic DNA from each cell subset was spread evenly across all wells of several immunoSEQ 96-well plates, with each plate serving as a replicate. Each replicate PCR for sorted subsets received about 220 ng genomic DNA, equal to 30,000 or so T cell genomes. Purified libraries were measured with a Qubit 3.0 fluorometer, size-checked on a Bioanalyzer 2100, and measured again with the KAPA Library Quantification kit. A separate single-read 150-cycle Illumina NextSeq 550 flow cell was used to sequence each immunoSEQ 96-well plate. Concerning the study's data processing: Because the immunoSEQ output held only junctional sequences and lacked quality scores, the filtering could not match the filtering applied to full-length reads. Sequences were annotated with PyIR, a Python wrapper for IgBLAST v1.9, and V/J genes and CDR3 were assigned using IMGT germline references. Reads with weak V/J assignments (E-value above 1e-6), missing CDR3, stop codons, out-of-frame junctions, or ambiguous translated residues were removed. V3J clonotypes were defined as sequences sharing an identical inferred V gene, J gene, and CDR3 amino acid sequence. The percentage overlap between two repertoires was calculated by dividing the number of shared unique clonotypes by the size of the smaller repertoire. Richness of each repertoire was evaluated using RTK rarefaction, the Chao1 estimator, and Recon v2.1 estimates of unobserved clonotypes. OLGA was used to compute generation probabilities for all TCRbeta clonotypes that the gDNA method yielded from a few donors. What TCRdb holds here is the immuneACCESS table cut down to in-frame rearrangements. Part of the clones is not present; checked against another copy, under half of the missing clones reflect an unresolved V gene, and the others are unexplained. V, J and clone size were drawn from that table, and D and trimming were deduced from the DNA. The sample data list about a million clones, and approximately 76% of these were observed just once. The leading ten clones occupy roughly 1.5% of the sample.

The chain is encoded by TRBV19 joined to TRBJ1-5; TRBD1 is a weak D gene call, 6 bases matching. The source is a man aged 18 to 35 in good health. What was sequenced was memory CD4+ T cells sorted from blood. Interpreted using the paper, the cell subset or site label stands for: CD45RA-negative fraction. The CDR3 has the sequence CASSFLIGTYQPQHF. The DNA sequence is as follows: TGTGCCAGTAGTTTTCTGATCGGGACATATCAGCCCCAGCATTTT.